One and the same sample provided the 10 T cell receptor beta chains below, sequenced in a study of T-cell reconstitution after alpha-beta-depleted transplantation in children. Unique molecular identifiers were used to barcode this TCRbeta library. TCRdb redid the calling of the PCR reads with MiXCR, one entry per CDR3 protein. The table has approximately 490,000 distinct CDR3 sequences, around 12% seen once; the top ten hold over 5.5%. Sequencing used PBMCs from the stem cell graft donor, obtained from the stem cell graft. The source of these receptors is a human donor who donated a stem cell graft to a child with combined immunodeficiency.

This clonotype was seen a handful of times. This chain joins TRBV24-1 and TRBJ2-3; 9 nucleotides align to TRBD1. The CDR3 runs to 17 residues. Per germline, CDR1 KGHDR and CDR2 SFDVKD. J gave up 2 bases and V 4 bases, and 9 bases lay outside the gene matches. CDR3 coding DNA: TGTGCCACCAGTGAGACAGGGGGAAAATACATCACAGATACGCAGTATTTT. The encoded protein is CATSETGGKYITDTQYF.

About this clonotype: A much bigger clone sits one base away, suggesting this may be a read error. This sequence joins TRBV6-2 or TRBV6-3 and TRBJ2-3; D not certain. Germline V gene sequence: CDR1 MNHEY, CDR2 SVGEGT. The CDR3 has 14 amino acids. In DNA form, the CDR3 reads TGTGCCAGCAGTTTAACTGAGGTCGCAGATACGCATTATTTT. Translated, it gives CASSLTEVADTHYF.

This clonotype came up a few times. This chain joins TRBV12-5 and TRBJ2-2; TRBD2 matches at 7 bases. V was pared by 9 bases and J by 6 bases, with 7 bases of the junction left unmatched. Germline V gene lookup returns CDR1 LGHNT and CDR2 FRNRAP. CDR3 length: 13 amino acids. The CDR3 sequence is CASQSSGPGELFF. The CDR3 DNA reads TGTGCTAGCCAATCTAGCGGCCCCGGGGAGCTGTTTTTT.

This clonotype was seen a handful of times. V gene TRBV20-1 combines with J gene TRBJ2-1, with unresolved D. The CDR3 sequence is 11 residues long. The V end was cut by 3 bases, the J end by 10 bases, with 10 bases between. CDR1 is DFQATT, CDR2 SNEGSKA, per germline (reference sequence). This CDR3 reads CSARSSWEQFF. The CDR3, as DNA: TGCAGTGCTAGGAGCAGTTGGGAGCAGTTCTTC.

In its sample, this clonotype was seen a few times. As DNA, the CDR3 is TGTGCCAGCATGGGTTATGGGACCCAGTACTTC. As protein: CASMGYGTQYF. The V and J genes are TRBV6-2 or TRBV6-3 and TRBJ2-5; D gene unclear. Germline V lookup: CDR1 MNHEY, CDR2 SVGEGT. V was cut by 7 bases and J by 7 bases, with 10 bases left in between. This CDR3 region has 11 residues.

This clonotype was observed many times. The V and J genes are TRBV10-3 and TRBJ2-3; D not certain. The V gene lost 2 bases and the J gene lost 7 bases, with 16 bases spanning the gap. Germline V lookup: CDR1 ENHRY, CDR2 SYGVKD. The CDR3 is 15 residues long. For the CDR3, the DNA is TGTGCCATCAGTGAGGGCCAGGCCTATGGAAATACGCAGTATTTT. Residues: CAISEGQAYGNTQYF.

The genes are TRBV7-9 and TRBJ1-5; 7 bases are a match to TRBD1. CDR3 size: 15 residues. Germline lookup yields CDR1 SEHNR and CDR2 FQNEAQ (reference sequence). Trimming took 5 bases from V and 1 from J; bases not matched to a gene: 5. CDR3 residues: CASSDRAGSNQPQHF. CDR3 DNA: TGTGCCAGCAGCGACAGGGCTGGGAGCAATCAGCCCCAGCATTTT.

In this sample, this clonotype turned up once. The chain has TRBV6-2 or TRBV6-3 and TRBJ1-5; 8 bases align to TRBD1. The CDR3 extends over 16 amino acids. Germline V gene data show CDR1 as MNHEY and CDR2 as SVGEGT. J lost 0 bases, V lost 2 bases, and 3 bases had no gene match. CDR3: CASSYLQGGSNQPQHF. The CDR3 DNA follows: TGTGCCAGCAGTTACCTACAGGGGGGTAGCAATCAGCCCCAGCATTTT.

This clonotype was picked up a small number of times. The chain is built from TRBV7-2 and TRBJ1-1; D gene unclear. The CDR3 runs to 15 residues. Germline V CDR1 and CDR2: SGHTA, FQGNSA. The ends were cut back, 1 base at V and 0 bases at J, with 9 bases in the middle. The CDR3 DNA reads TGTGCCAGCAGCTTAGTTCGAAATATGAACACTGAAGCTTTCTTT. Amino acid sequence: CASSLVRNMNTEAFF.

This clonotype was detected ten times or more. V and J are TRBV4-3 and TRBJ2-7; 9 positions match TRBD1. CDR1 LGHNA and CDR2 YSLEER come from the germline V gene. The CDR3 extends over 16 amino acids. V lost 0 bases, J lost 3 bases, and 6 bases stayed unmatched. Here the CDR3 reads CASSQDLTGGGYEQYF. CDR3 coding DNA: TGCGCCAGCAGCCAAGACCTGACAGGGGGAGGCTACGAGCAGTACTTC.